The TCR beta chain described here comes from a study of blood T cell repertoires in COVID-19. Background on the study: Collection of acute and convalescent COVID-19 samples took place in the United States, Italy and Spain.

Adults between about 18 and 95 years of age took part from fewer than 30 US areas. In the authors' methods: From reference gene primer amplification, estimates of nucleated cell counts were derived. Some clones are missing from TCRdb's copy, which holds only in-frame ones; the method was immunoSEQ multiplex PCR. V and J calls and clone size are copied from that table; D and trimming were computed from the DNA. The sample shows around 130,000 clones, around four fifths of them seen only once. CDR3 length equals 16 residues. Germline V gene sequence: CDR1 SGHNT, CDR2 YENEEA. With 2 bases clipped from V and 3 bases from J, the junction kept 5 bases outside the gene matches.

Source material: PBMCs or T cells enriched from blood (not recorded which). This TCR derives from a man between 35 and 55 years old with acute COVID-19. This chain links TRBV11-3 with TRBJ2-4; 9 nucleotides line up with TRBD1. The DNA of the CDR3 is TGTGCCAGCAGCTTATCGGGACAGGGCCTCAAAAACATTCAGTACTTC. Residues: CASSLSGQGLKNIQYF.